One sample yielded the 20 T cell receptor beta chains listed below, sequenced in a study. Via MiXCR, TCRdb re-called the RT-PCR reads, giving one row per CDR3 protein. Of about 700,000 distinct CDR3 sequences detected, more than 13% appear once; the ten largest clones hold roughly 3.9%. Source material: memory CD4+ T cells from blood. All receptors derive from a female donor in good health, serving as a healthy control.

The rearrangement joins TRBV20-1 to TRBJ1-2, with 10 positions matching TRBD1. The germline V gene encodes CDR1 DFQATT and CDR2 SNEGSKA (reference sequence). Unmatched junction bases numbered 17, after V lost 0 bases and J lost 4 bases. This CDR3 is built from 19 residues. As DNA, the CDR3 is TGCAGTGCTAGAGATATCCCACGAGGGGTGGGACAGGGGCTCTATGGCTACACCTTC. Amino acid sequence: CSARDIPRGVGQGLYGYTF.

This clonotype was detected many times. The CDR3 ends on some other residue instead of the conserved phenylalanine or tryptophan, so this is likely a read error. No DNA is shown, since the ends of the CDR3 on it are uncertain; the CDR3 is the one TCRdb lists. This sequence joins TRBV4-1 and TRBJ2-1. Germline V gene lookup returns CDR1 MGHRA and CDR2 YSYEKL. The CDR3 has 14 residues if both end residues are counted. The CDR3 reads CASSQTPMAQTLTL.

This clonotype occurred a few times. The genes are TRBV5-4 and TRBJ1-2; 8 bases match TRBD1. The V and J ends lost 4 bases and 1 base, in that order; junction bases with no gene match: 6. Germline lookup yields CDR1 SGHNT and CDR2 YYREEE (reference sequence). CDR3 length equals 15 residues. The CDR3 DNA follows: TGTGCCAGCAGCAATCCGGGACAGGATAACTATGGCTACACCTTC. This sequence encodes CASSNPGQDNYGYTF.

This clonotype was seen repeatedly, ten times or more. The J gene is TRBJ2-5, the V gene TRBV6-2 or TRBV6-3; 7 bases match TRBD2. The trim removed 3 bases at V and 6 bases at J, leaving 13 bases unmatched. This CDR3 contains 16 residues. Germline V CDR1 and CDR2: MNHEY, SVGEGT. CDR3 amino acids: CASSYRAGAALKTQYF. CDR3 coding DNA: TGTGCCAGCAGTTATCGGGCGGGAGCGGCCCTGAAGACCCAGTACTTC.

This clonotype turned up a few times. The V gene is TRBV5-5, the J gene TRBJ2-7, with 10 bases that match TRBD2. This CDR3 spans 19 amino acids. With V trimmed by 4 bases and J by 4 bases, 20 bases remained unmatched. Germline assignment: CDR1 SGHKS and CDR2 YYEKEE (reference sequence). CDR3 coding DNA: TGTGCCAGCAGCCGGGGACTGGTCAGCGCAGCGGGGGGGCTTTACGAGCAGTACTTC. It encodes CASSRGLVSAAGGLYEQYF. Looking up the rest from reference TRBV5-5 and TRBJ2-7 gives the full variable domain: DAGVTQSPTHLIKTRGQQVTLRCSPISGHKSVSWYQQVLGQGPQFIFQYYEKEERGRGNFPDRFSARQFPNYSSELNVNALLLGDSALYLCASSRGLVSAAGGLYEQYFGPGTRLTVT.

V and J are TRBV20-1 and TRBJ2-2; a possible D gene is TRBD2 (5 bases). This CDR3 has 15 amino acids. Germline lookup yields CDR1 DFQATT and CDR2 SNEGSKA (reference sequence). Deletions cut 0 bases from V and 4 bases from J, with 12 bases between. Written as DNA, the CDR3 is TGCAGTGCTAGAGACGCGGGCTCGCTCACCGGGGAGCTGTTTTTT. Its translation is CSARDAGSLTGELFF.

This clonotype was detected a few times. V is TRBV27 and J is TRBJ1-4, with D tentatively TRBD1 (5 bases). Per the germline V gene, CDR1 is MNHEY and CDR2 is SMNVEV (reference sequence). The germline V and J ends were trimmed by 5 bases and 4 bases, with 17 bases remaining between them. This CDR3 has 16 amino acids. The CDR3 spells CASSPGTDHHNEKLFF. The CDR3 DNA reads TGTGCCAGCAGTCCAGGGACGGATCATCATAATGAAAAACTGTTTTTT.

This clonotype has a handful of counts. CDR3 residues: CSARPPREAYEQYF. The CDR3 DNA follows: TGCAGTGCTAGGCCCCCGCGGGAGGCCTACGAGCAGTACTTC. The V call is TRBV20-1, the J call TRBJ2-7, with 8 bases identical to TRBD2. The CDR3 runs 14 residues. The V and J ends lost 3 bases and 2 bases, in that order; junction bases with no gene match: 6. CDR1 and CDR2 from the germline V gene are DFQATT and SNEGSKA (reference sequence).

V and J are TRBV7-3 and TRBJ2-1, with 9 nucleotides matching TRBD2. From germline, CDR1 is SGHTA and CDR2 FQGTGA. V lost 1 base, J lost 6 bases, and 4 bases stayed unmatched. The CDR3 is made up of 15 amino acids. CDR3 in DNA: TGTGCCAGCAGCTTAAGCGGGAGGGGGGCCAATGAGCAGTTCTTC. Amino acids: CASSLSGRGANEQFF.

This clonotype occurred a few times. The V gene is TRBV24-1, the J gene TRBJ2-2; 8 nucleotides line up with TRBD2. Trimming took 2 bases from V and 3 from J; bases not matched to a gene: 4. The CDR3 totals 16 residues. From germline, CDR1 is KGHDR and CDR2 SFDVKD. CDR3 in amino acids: CATSDWAGGDTGELFF. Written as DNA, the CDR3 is TGTGCCACCAGTGATTGGGCGGGAGGCGACACCGGGGAGCTGTTTTTT.

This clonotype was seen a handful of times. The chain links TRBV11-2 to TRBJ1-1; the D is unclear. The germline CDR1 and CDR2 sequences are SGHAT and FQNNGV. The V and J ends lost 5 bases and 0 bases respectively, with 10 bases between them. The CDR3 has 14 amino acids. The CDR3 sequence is CASSVGPMNTEAFF. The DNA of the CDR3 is TGTGCCAGCAGCGTCGGACCGATGAACACTGAAGCTTTCTTT.

CDR3 sequence: CASSVASGETQYF. The CDR3 region has the DNA TGTGCCAGCAGCGTAGCTTCAGGGGAGACCCAGTACTTC. This sequence joins TRBV9 and TRBJ2-5; maybe TRBD1 (5 bases). V shed 0 bases and J shed 5 bases, with 8 bases lying between them. CDR3 length equals 13 residues. CDR1 is SGDLS, CDR2 YYNGEE, per germline.

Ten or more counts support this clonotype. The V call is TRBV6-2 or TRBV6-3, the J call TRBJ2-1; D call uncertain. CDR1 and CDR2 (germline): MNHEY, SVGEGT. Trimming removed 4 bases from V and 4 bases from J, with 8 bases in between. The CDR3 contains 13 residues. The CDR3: CASSSDWYNEQFF. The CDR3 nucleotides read TGTGCCAGCAGTTCCGACTGGTACAATGAGCAGTTCTTC.

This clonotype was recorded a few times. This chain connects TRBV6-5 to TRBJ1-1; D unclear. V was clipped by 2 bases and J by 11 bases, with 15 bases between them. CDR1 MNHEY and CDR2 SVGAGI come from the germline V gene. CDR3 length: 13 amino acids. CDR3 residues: CASSYAADASAFF. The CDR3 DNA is TGTGCCAGCAGTTACGCGGCAGATGCTAGCGCTTTCTTT.

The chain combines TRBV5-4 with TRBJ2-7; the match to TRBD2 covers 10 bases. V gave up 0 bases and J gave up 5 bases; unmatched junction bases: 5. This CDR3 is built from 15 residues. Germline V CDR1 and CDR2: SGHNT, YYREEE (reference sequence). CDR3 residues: CASSLEAGGPHEQYF. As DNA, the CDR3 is TGTGCCAGCAGCTTGGAAGCGGGAGGGCCCCACGAGCAGTACTTC.

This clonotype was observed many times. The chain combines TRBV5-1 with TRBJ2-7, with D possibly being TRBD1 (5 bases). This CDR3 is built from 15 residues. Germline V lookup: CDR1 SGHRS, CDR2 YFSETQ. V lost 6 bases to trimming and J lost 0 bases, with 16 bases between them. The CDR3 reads CASTPGAVSSYEQYF. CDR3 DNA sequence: TGCGCCAGCACCCCTGGGGCAGTGAGCTCCTACGAGCAGTACTTC.

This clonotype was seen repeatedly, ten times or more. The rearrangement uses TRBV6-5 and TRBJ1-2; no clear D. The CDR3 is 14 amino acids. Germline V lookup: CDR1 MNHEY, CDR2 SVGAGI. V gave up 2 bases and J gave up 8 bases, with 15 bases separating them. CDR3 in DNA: TGTGCCAGCAGTTACAACGGGCCGACGCGGGGCTACACCTTC. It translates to CASSYNGPTRGYTF.

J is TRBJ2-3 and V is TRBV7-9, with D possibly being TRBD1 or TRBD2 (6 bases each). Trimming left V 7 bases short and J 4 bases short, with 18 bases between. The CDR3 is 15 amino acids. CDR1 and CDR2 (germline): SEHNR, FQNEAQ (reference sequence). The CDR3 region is CASNTVQGGPDTQYF. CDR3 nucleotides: TGTGCCAGCAATACTGTACAGGGAGGTCCAGATACGCAGTATTTT.

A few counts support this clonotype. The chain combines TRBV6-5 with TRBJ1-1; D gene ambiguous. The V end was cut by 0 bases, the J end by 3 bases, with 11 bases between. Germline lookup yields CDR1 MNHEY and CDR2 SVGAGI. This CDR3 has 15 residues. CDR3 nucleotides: TGTGCCAGCAGTTACTCGAGAAGGATGGACACTGAAGCTTTCTTT. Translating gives CASSYSRRMDTEAFF.

The CDR3 DNA is TGTGCCAGTAGTATACAGTCGAACACTGAAGCTTTCTTT. Amino acid sequence: CASSIQSNTEAFF. This chain connects TRBV19 to TRBJ1-1; D gene ambiguous. The V and J ends lost 2 bases and 1 base respectively, with 5 bases between them. Germline V gives CDR1 LNHDA, CDR2 SQIVND (reference sequence). This CDR3 has 13 amino acids.